The T cell receptor beta chain under discussion was sequenced for a study of CD8 T cells in Susac syndrome. Patients having Susac syndrome satisfied recently defined diagnostic criteria for definite or probable disease. Negative magnetic isolation gave CD8+ and CD4+ cells; FACS enriched CD8+ TEMRA. The authors reverse transcribed roughly 0.5 to 1 ug RNA with random hexamers. TCRdb reprocessed the immunoSEQ multiplex PCR reads with MiXCR, giving one entry per CDR3 protein. The repertoire has 170,000 or so distinct CDR3 sequences, around 94% of them found once; the top ten carry 0.099%. This receptor was taken from a human donor with Susac syndrome. Sequencing was carried out using CD4+ T cells from PBMCs.

DNA for the CDR3: TGCAGTGCTCCCAAGGCGGGGGGTGTAGGCGATGAGCAGTTCTTC. Amino acid sequence: CSAPKAGGVGDEQFF. V and J are TRBV20-1 and TRBJ2-1; 8 bases are shared with TRBD2. V was pared by 5 bases and J by 8 bases, with 14 bases of the junction left unmatched. Per germline, CDR1 DFQATT and CDR2 SNEGSKA (reference sequence). CDR3 length: 15 amino acids.